This entry lists 32 T cell receptor beta chains sequenced from one sample in a study of cytomegalovirus exposure and HLA in healthy donors. TCRdb keeps only in-frame clones here, not all; method: immunoSEQ multiplex PCR. The sample contains approximately 210,000 clones, around 86% of which appear only once. The material sequenced was PBMCs. The receptors shown here come from a woman younger than 30 in good health and CMV-seronegative.

V usage is TRBV19 and J usage is TRBJ1-5; D is possibly TRBD1 (6 bases). V lost 1 base, J lost 5 bases, and 12 bases lay in between. The CDR3 covers 15 residues. Germline assignment: CDR1 LNHDA and CDR2 SQIVND (reference sequence). The CDR3 nucleotides read TGTGCCAGTAGTATAGTCAGGGGATTCGATCAGCCCCAGCATTTT. Translating gives CASSIVRGFDQPQHF. The variable domain in full, completed from reference TRBV19 and TRBJ1-5, reads DGGITQSPKYLFRKEGQNVTLSCEQNLNHDAMYWYRQDPGQGLRLIYYSQIVNDFQKGDIAEGYSVSREKKESFPLTVTSAQKNPTAFYLCASSIVRGFDQPQHFGDGTRLSIL.

The V call is TRBV10-3, the J call TRBJ1-3, with 7 bases aligning to TRBD1. V trimming: 11 bases; J trimming: 2 bases; junction bases outside the gene matches: 12. Germline V gene sequence: CDR1 ENHRY, CDR2 SYGVKD. The CDR3 spans 15 residues. Here the CDR3 DNA reads TGTGCCTCTCGACAGGGCCTTTCCACTGGAAACACCATATATTTT. Its translation is CASRQGLSTGNTIYF.

V is TRBV6-1 and J is TRBJ1-2, with TRBD1 matching over 9 bases. From germline, CDR1 is MNHNS and CDR2 SASEGT. This CDR3 comprises 13 residues. The V segment lost 7 bases and the J segment 6 bases; nucleotides outside the gene matches: 6. CDR3 sequence (DNA): TGTGCCAGCACCTCGGACAGGGGAGATGGCTACACCTTC. Its protein product is CASTSDRGDGYTF.

This clone has more than one count but fewer than ten. This chain links TRBV11-2 with TRBJ1-2; 10 bases agree with TRBD1. With V trimmed by 5 bases and J by 6 bases, 6 bases remained unmatched. Germline CDR1 is SGHAT and CDR2 is FQNNGV. This CDR3 region has 14 residues. CDR3 nucleotide sequence: TGTGCCAGCAGCGCCATGACAGGGGGCAATGGCTACACCTTC. Encoded protein: CASSAMTGGNGYTF.

The CDR3 protein is CASSHPLGREETQYF. The CDR3 nucleotides read TGTGCCAGCAGCCACCCCCTGGGGAGAGAAGAGACCCAGTACTTC. The V call is TRBV5-4, the J call TRBJ2-5, with a weak D call TRBD2 (5 bases). The CDR3 is 15 residues long. From germline, CDR1 is SGHNT and CDR2 YYREEE (reference sequence). Trimming took off 4 bases at V and 3 bases at J, with 16 bases between the two ends.

In DNA form, the CDR3 reads TGTGCCAGCAGTGTAGGGGGCGAGAACACTGAAGCTTTCTTT. Its protein product is CASSVGGENTEAFF. The rearrangement joins TRBV6-1 to TRBJ1-1; 7 bases match TRBD1. V lost 4 bases and J lost 1; bases outside the gene matches: 3. The germline CDR1 and CDR2 sequences are MNHNS and SASEGT. There are 14 residues in the CDR3.

The chain recombines TRBV5-1 with TRBJ1-4, with D maybe TRBD1 (6 bases). Trimming took 0 bases from V and 6 from J, leaving 9 bases between them. Germline values: CDR1 SGHRS, CDR2 YFSETQ. This CDR3 comprises 14 residues. CDR3 protein: CASSLAGGDEKLFF. DNA of the CDR3: TGCGCCAGCAGCTTGGCGGGGGGCGATGAAAAACTGTTTTTT.

V is TRBV11-2 and J is TRBJ2-2; possibly TRBD2 for D (6 bases). Germline CDR1 reads SGHAT; CDR2 reads FQNNGV. The V gene lost 1 base and the J gene lost 0 bases, with 6 bases spanning the gap. The CDR3 is 15 amino acids. This CDR3 is CASSLGLANTGELFF. The CDR3 region has the DNA TGTGCCAGCAGCTTAGGACTAGCGAACACCGGGGAGCTGTTTTTT.

CDR3 DNA: TGTGCCAGCAGCCTCCAAGGACTAGCGGAAGCCTACGAGCAGTACTTC. Its protein product is CASSLQGLAEAYEQYF. The chain combines TRBV11-2 with TRBJ2-7, with TRBD2 matching over 10 bases. Germline lookup yields CDR1 SGHAT and CDR2 FQNNGV. The CDR3 runs 16 residues. The V segment lost 5 bases and the J segment 2 bases; nucleotides outside the gene matches: 9.

The chain couples TRBV5-1 to TRBJ2-1; 9 bases are shared with TRBD2. Germline CDR1 SGHRS, CDR2 YFSETQ. The V segment lost 5 bases and the J segment 7 bases; nucleotides outside the gene matches: 10. The CDR3 sequence is 15 residues long. The CDR3 loop reads CASRTEAGGSNEQFF. The DNA for the CDR3 is TGCGCCAGCAGGACGGAAGCGGGAGGCTCAAATGAGCAGTTCTTC.

This chain joins TRBV30 and TRBJ2-7; 10 bases are shared with TRBD2. CDR3 length: 15 residues. The junction had 11 bases not matched to a gene; V was cut back by 2 bases and J by 7 bases. Germline CDR1 reads GTSNPN; CDR2 reads SVGIG (reference sequence). CDR3 sequence: CAWSLAGGPSSEQYF. Here the CDR3 DNA reads TGTGCCTGGAGTTTAGCGGGGGGACCCTCCTCTGAGCAGTACTTC.

This chain links TRBV28 with TRBJ2-3, with TRBD2 identical over 8 bases. Germline V gene sequence: CDR1 MDHEN, CDR2 SYDVKM. Losses at the gene ends were 1 base for V and 0 bases for J; bases not matched to a gene: 9. The CDR3 is made up of 18 amino acids. DNA of the CDR3: TGTGCCAGCAGTTTATTTCGGGGAGCGGGAGTTAGCACAGATACGCAGTATTTT. Protein: CASSLFRGAGVSTDTQYF.

The CDR3 loop reads CASSSGLAGESGSYNEQFF. DNA of the CDR3: TGTGCCAGCAGCTCGGGACTAGCGGGGGAATCAGGCTCCTACAATGAGCAGTTCTTC. This chain connects TRBV7-9 to TRBJ2-1; 14 bases match TRBD2. CDR3 length equals 19 residues. Germline loops: CDR1 SEHNR, CDR2 FQNEAQ (reference sequence). Germline trimming cut 4 bases from V and 0 bases from J; bases unmatched to any gene: 8.

This clone appeared once. The rearrangement joins TRBV27 to TRBJ2-7; D perhaps matches TRBD2 (6 bases). Germline-derived CDR1 and CDR2 are MNHEY and SMNVEV (reference sequence). The CDR3 totals 13 residues. V lost 2 bases to trimming and J lost 7 bases, with 12 bases between them. Here the CDR3 reads CASSLIGSGEQYF. Here the CDR3 DNA reads TGTGCCAGCAGTTTAATCGGGAGTGGTGAGCAGTACTTC.

V and J are TRBV27 and TRBJ1-5, with 8 bases that match TRBD1. Germline trimming cut 6 bases from V and 1 base from J; bases unmatched to any gene: 2. The CDR3 runs 14 residues. Germline V gene lookup returns CDR1 MNHEY and CDR2 SMNVEV (reference sequence). The CDR3 DNA is TGTGCCAGCAGCAGGGGGCGAAGCAATCAGCCCCAGCATTTT. Translating it yields CASSRGRSNQPQHF.

V is TRBV2 and J is TRBJ2-7; TRBD2 matches 12 bases. The CDR3 has 16 residues. Germline trimming cut 6 bases from V and 6 bases from J; bases unmatched to any gene: 12. Germline CDR1 reads SNHLY; CDR2 reads FYNNEI. For the CDR3, the DNA is TGTGCCAGCAGCCGGTGGACTAGCGGGATTTTTGGCGAGCAGTACTTC. This translates into CASSRWTSGIFGEQYF.

The genes are TRBV7-9 and TRBJ1-2, with a tentative D call TRBD1 (6 bases). Looked up from germline, CDR1 is SEHNR and CDR2 is FQNEAQ (reference sequence). Trimming took off 2 bases at V and 5 bases at J, with 9 bases between the two ends. This CDR3 has 13 residues. CDR3 residues: CASSLIQGYGYTF. CDR3 DNA sequence: TGTGCCAGCAGCTTAATTCAGGGGTATGGCTACACCTTC. Full variable domain (outside the CDR3, taken from reference TRBV7-9 and TRBJ1-2): DTGVSQNPRHKITKRGQNVTFRCDPISEHNRLYWYRQTLGQGPEFLTYFQNEAQLEKSRLLSDRFSAERPKGSFSTLEIQRTEQGDSAMYLCASSLIQGYGYTFGSGTRLTVV.

The chain carries TRBV19 and TRBJ1-1; 9 nucleotides agree with TRBD1. The ends lost 7 bases at V and 0 bases at J; junction bases unmatched: 9. The CDR3 sequence is 16 residues long. CDR1 is LNHDA and CDR2 is SQIVND in the germline V gene (reference sequence). The CDR3 DNA reads TGTGCCAGTACCCCGGGACAGGGTTTCCTGAACACTGAAGCTTTCTTT. Translation: CASTPGQGFLNTEAFF. The complete variable domain, with remaining parts taken from reference TRBV19 and TRBJ1-1, reads DGGITQSPKYLFRKEGQNVTLSCEQNLNHDAMYWYRQDPGQGLRLIYYSQIVNDFQKGDIAEGYSVSREKKESFPLTVTSAQKNPTAFYLCASTPGQGFLNTEAFFGQGTRLTVV.

CDR3: CASSGRDRHNEQFF. The DNA for the CDR3 is TGTGCCAGCAGCGGCCGGGACAGACACAATGAGCAGTTCTTC. The V and J genes are TRBV21-1 and TRBJ2-1; the table's TRBD1 call for D was not verified on the DNA. TRBV21-1 is a pseudogene locus. This CDR3 is built from 14 residues.

The V and J genes are TRBV18 and TRBJ2-7; D uncertain. The CDR3 runs to 15 residues. The V gene lost 3 bases and the J gene lost 0 bases, with 12 bases spanning the gap. Germline V gene data show CDR1 as KGHSH and CDR2 as LQKENI. In DNA, the CDR3 is TGTGCCAGCTCACCCGACACCTTCTCCTCCTACGAGCAGTACTTC. It codes for CASSPDTFSSYEQYF.

This chain uses TRBV29-1 with TRBJ1-1; D is unresolved. The CDR3 is made up of 10 amino acids. Germline V gene lookup returns CDR1 SQVTM and CDR2 ANQGSEA. V was shortened by 4 bases and J by 5 bases, with 5 bases between the two germline ends. CDR3 coding DNA: TGCAGCGTTGGGGAGACTGAAGCTTTCTTT. Protein sequence: CSVGETEAFF.

The V and J genes are TRBV18 and TRBJ1-2; D is unclear. The CDR3 covers 12 residues. Trimming removed 1 base from V and 7 bases from J, with 7 bases in between. The germline CDR1 and CDR2 sequences are KGHSH and LQKENI. CDR3 sequence (DNA): TGTGCCAGCTCACCACAGGGAGCTGGCTACACCTTC. It is translated as CASSPQGAGYTF. The whole variable domain, filled in from reference TRBV18 and TRBJ1-2, reads NAGVMQNPRHLVRRRGQEARLRCSPMKGHSHVYWYRQLPEEGLKFMVYLQKENIIDESGMPKERFSAEFPKEGPSILRIQQVVRGDSAAYFCASSPQGAGYTFGSGTRLTVV.

This clone was picked up a small number of times. The chain links TRBV7-6 to TRBJ1-6; 7 nucleotides agree with TRBD1. V lost 1 base and J lost 6; bases outside the gene matches: 6. This CDR3 has 16 residues. Germline CDR1 reads SGHVS; CDR2 reads FNYEAQ. The CDR3 loop reads CASSLDQGVANSPLHF. CDR3 nucleotide sequence: TGTGCCAGCAGCTTAGATCAGGGGGTAGCTAATTCACCCCTCCACTTT. Combining the CDR3 with reference TRBV7-6 and TRBJ1-6 gives the whole variable domain GAGVSQSPRYKVTKRGQDVALRCDPISGHVSLYWYRQALGQGPEFLTYFNYEAQQDKSGLPNDRFSAERPEGSISTLTIQRTEQRDSAMYRCASSLDQGVANSPLHFGNGTRLTVT.

This clone was picked up one time. The J gene is TRBJ1-1, the V gene TRBV5-4; 8 nucleotides line up with TRBD1. In germline, CDR1 is SGHNT, CDR2 YYREEE (reference sequence). V was pared by 4 bases and J by 1 base, with 3 bases of the junction left unmatched. The CDR3 contains 14 residues. The CDR3: CASSIRGPNTEAFF. In DNA, the CDR3 is TGTGCCAGCAGCATCAGGGGGCCGAACACTGAAGCTTTCTTT. The full variable domain, completed using reference TRBV5-4 and TRBJ1-1, is ETGVTQSPTHLIKTRGQQVTLRCSSQSGHNTVSWYQQALGQGPQFIFQYYREEENGRGNFPPRFSGLQFPNYSSELNVNALELDDSALYLCASSIRGPNTEAFFGQGTRLTVV.

The chain uses TRBV27 and TRBJ1-2; TRBD1 agrees at 9 bases. With V trimmed by 4 bases and J by 7 bases, 7 bases remained unmatched. The CDR3 runs to 14 residues. Germline CDR1 reads MNHEY; CDR2 reads SMNVEV (reference sequence). This CDR3 is CASSSQTGGFGYTF. The CDR3 coding sequence is TGTGCCAGCAGTTCCCAGACAGGGGGATTTGGCTACACCTTC.

This chain links TRBV2 with TRBJ2-5, with 8 bases matching TRBD2. With V trimmed by 4 bases and J by 7 bases, 17 bases remained unmatched. Germline V gene data show CDR1 as SNHLY and CDR2 as FYNNEI. The CDR3 length is 17 residues. The CDR3 region is CASSGNSGAGESWTQYF. CDR3 in DNA: TGTGCCAGCAGTGGGAATAGCGGAGCGGGGGAGAGTTGGACCCAGTACTTC.

The rearrangement uses TRBV19 and TRBJ2-5; D possibly corresponds to TRBD1 (5 bases). This CDR3 is built from 16 residues. Deletions cut 6 bases from V and 4 bases from J, with 21 bases between. Germline V CDR1 and CDR2: LNHDA, SQIVND (reference sequence). In nucleotides, the CDR3 is TGTGCCAGTAGCCCCCTTTTACAGGCAACCGGAGAGACCCAGTACTTC. It encodes CASSPLLQATGETQYF.

The chain couples TRBV5-4 to TRBJ1-1, with 7 bases identical to TRBD1. Trimming at V came to 3 bases and at J to 3 bases, leaving 8 bases not matched to a gene. The CDR3 covers 15 residues. CDR1 SGHNT and CDR2 YYREEE come from the germline V gene (reference sequence). The DNA of the CDR3 is TGTGCCAGCAGCTGGGGGGTCGGGACAGACACTGAAGCTTTCTTT. Translating gives CASSWGVGTDTEAFF.

This chain links TRBV5-6 with TRBJ1-1, with a weak D call TRBD1 (6 bases). There are 16 residues in the CDR3. Trimming removed 1 base at V and 4 bases at J, with 17 bases between. The germline gives CDR1 SGHDT, CDR2 YYEEEE. The CDR3 bases are TGTGCCAGCAGCTTGAGGTTAGGGGGTACAATCACTGAAGCTTTCTTT. This encodes CASSLRLGGTITEAFF.

The rearrangement links TRBV19 to TRBJ2-5, with a tentative D call TRBD2 (5 bases). CDR3 length equals 13 residues. Germline CDR1 LNHDA, CDR2 SQIVND (reference sequence). Trimming removed 3 bases from V and 5 bases from J, with 10 bases in between. CDR3 in DNA: TGTGCCAGTAGTATTAGGGAGTGGGAGACCCAGTACTTC. Translating gives CASSIREWETQYF.

This chain uses TRBV6-4 with TRBJ2-3; tentative D call: TRBD2 (5 bases). The CDR3 has 13 amino acids. Trimming cost V 2 bases and J 10 bases, with 13 bases left between them. CDR1 is MRHNA and CDR2 is SNTAGT in the germline V gene. The CDR3 region has the DNA TGTGCCAGCAGTGACGGACCCGAGGGCCCGCAGTATTTT. Its protein product is CASSDGPEGPQYF.

This rearrangement joins TRBV2 to TRBJ1-4; no clear D. Between the trimmed V and J ends, which lost 8 bases and 8 bases, there was a span of 9 bases. CDR1 is SNHLY, CDR2 FYNNEI, per germline. The CDR3 totals 11 residues. CDR3 protein: CASRNIEKLFF. The CDR3, as DNA: TGTGCCAGCCGTAATATCGAAAAACTGTTTTTT. Full variable domain (rest looked up from reference TRBV2 and TRBJ1-4): EPEVTQTPSHQVTQMGQEVILRCVPISNHLYFYWYRQILGQKVEFLVSFYNNEISEKSEIFDDQFSVERPDGSNFTLKIRSTKLEDSAMYFCASRNIEKLFFGSGTQLSVL.